This TCR beta chain was sequenced for a study of blood T cell repertoires in COVID-19 (dated by TCRdb to the early 2020s). With regard to the full study: Samples covering the acute and convalescent phases of COVID-19 were provided by collaborators in the United States, Italy and Spain. The samples were drawn from two sources: the first 160 participants of the ongoing ImmuneRACE study, and fewer than 1,500 subjects contributed by 6 global collaborators. Where available, HLA class I and class II types were taken from metadata supplied by the sample provider and were not determined by assay-based typing. The repertoires were released in a freely available public database meant as a resource for research on the immune response to SARS-CoV-2. Subjects who had been exposed to COVID-19, were actively infected with it, or had recovered from it provided the deeply sampled blood TCRbeta repertoires that made up the dataset. A de-identified subject ID, COVID-19 status, age in years and sex were almost always included in the sample metadata. The prospective study material was composed of cDNA or gDNA derived from T cells, B-cell-depleted T cells, or PBMCs. Broader findings and caveats from the paper: The amount of clinical and demographic metadata varied by source and participant and was provided uncurated.

The immunoSEQ Assay, a bias-controlled multiplex PCR, was used to amplify TCRbeta CDR3 regions from genomic DNA. Per the original workflow: The number of nucleated cells in each sample was estimated by amplification of reference gene primers within the assay. Sequence reads were collapsed and filtered to measure the absolute abundance of every unique TCRbeta CDR3 rearrangement. Productive Simpson clonality was computed per sample as the square root of Simpson's diversity index over productive rearrangements. What TCRdb holds here is the immuneACCESS table cut down to in-frame rearrangements. Part of the clones is not present; checked against another copy, under half of the missing clones reflect an unresolved V gene, and the others are unexplained. V and J calls and clone size come straight from that table; D and trimming were deduced from the DNA. A total of 100,000 to 150,000 clones appear in this sample, roughly 72% of them only once. The ten largest clones add up to around 6.2% of the sample.

From the cysteine up to the phenylalanine, the CDR3 has a length of 16 residues. CDR3 DNA is the only sequence kept; it has 48 bases, read in frame from the first base. The CDR1 and CDR2 encoded by the germline V gene are SGHTS and YDEGEE. Here V drops 4 bases and J drops 4 bases, and the junction holds 10 bases not matched to any gene. Details on this clone: It has no known antigen specificity. Qualities for individual bases were not recorded, and no much larger clone is one base off.

One collaborating source in Seattle enrolled patients while the patients were actively infected and followed the patients over time throughout the course of disease. Collaborating institutions collected whole blood in K2EDTA tubes following their own protocols. For TCRbeta analysis, collaborators shipped samples as frozen whole blood, isolated PBMCs, or DNA extracted from either of those sample types. The receptor's source is a man older than 75 with COVID-19, enrolled during active disease. The chain is encoded by TRBV5-8 joined to TRBJ2-2, with 7 central nucleotides matching TRBD1. Sample: peripheral blood. The CDR3 protein sequence reads: CASSRDRVGITGELFF. The nucleotide sequence is TGTGCCAGCAGCCGAGACAGGGTAGGGATCACCGGGGAGCTGTTTTTT.